This TCR beta chain was sequenced in a study of shared clonotypes between healthy human individuals. Across the whole study: The study used three CD4 naive, three CD4 memory, two CD8 naive and one CD8 memory plate per donor. The study's findings and limits: Generation probabilities of non-shared clonotypes were lower (relative to those shared by all four donors).

CD4+ cell separation produced CD45RA+ naive and CD45RA-negative memory subsets. Of note for this clone: The antigen remains unidentified.

An approximately 220 ng quantity of DNA, 30,000 to 35,000 T cell genomes, went into the sorted-subset replicate PCRs. Profiled with immunoSEQ multiplex PCR; TCRdb holds only in-frame clones, not every one. Of over a million clones in the sample, less than 99% were seen once. The germline gives CDR1 LGHNA, CDR2 YSLEER. This CDR3 has 14 amino acids. Trimming pared 3 bases from V and 5 bases from J, leaving 13 bases between. The chain carries TRBV4-3 and TRBJ1-1, with D possibly TRBD1 on 5 matching bases. The clonotype was recovered from a man under 40 in good health. Sequencing was carried out using naive CD4+ T cells sorted from blood. Subset here: CD45RA+ positively selected. CDR3 sequence: CASSQVGGGTEAFF. The CDR3 DNA sequence: TGCGCCAGCAGCCAGGTGGGTGGGGGGACTGAAGCTTTCTTT.